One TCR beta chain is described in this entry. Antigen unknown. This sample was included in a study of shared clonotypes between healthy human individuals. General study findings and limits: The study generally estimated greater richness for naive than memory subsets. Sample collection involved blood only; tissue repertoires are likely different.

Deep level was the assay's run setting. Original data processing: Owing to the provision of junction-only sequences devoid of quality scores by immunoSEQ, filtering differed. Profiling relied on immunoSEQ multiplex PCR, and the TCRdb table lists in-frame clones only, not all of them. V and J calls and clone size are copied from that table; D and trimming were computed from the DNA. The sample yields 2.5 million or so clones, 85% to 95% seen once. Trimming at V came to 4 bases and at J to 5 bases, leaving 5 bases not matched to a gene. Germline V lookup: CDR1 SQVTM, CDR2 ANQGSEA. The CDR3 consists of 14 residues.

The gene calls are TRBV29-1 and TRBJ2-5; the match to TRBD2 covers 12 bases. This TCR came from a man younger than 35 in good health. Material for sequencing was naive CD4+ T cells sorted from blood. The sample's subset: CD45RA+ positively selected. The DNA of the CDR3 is TGCAGCGTTGGATCCACTAGCGGGGGGGAGACCCAGTACTTC. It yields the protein CSVGSTSGGETQYF.